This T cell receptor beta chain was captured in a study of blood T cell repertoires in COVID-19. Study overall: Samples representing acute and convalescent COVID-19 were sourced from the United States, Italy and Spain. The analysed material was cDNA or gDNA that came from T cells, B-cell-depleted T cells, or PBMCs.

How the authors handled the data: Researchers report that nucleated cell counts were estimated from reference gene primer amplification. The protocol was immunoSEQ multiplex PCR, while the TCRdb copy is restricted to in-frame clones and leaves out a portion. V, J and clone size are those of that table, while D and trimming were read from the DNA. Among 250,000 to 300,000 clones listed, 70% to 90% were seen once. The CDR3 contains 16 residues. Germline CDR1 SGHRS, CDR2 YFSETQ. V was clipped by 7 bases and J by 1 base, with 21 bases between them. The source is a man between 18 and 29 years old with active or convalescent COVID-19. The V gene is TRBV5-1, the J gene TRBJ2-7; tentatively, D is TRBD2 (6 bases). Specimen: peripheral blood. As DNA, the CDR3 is TGCGCCAGCTTTCCCCACCCTAGCGACAGATCCTACGAGCAGTACTTC. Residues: CASFPHPSDRSYEQYF.